This is a list of T cell receptor beta chains from one sample in a study of T cell changes during pregnancy in multiple sclerosis. Generated by immunoSEQ multiplex PCR, the TCRdb table keeps only in-frame clones and is missing some. The data show roughly 29,000 clones, around 93% seen once. The material was CD4+ T cells from peripheral blood mononuclear cells, obtained after pregnancy. The receptors stem from a female donor with multiple sclerosis, enrolled in a pregnancy study. The CDR3 runs from the conserved cysteine through the conserved F or W. Each record gives: J gene, CDR3 length, V gene, clone size, D gene, CDR3 protein, CDR3 DNA. The D gene is left open where the match is weak. A row's size may be missing; if present it is once, few, many or a size class.

TRBJ1-6 16 TRBV18 NA TRBD1 CASSPSPGQGNSPLHF TGTGCCAGCTCACCGTCGCCGGGACAGGGTAATTCACCCCTCCACTTT
TRBJ2-2 14 TRBV6-4 NA NA CASSRDLNTGELFF TGTGCCAGCAGTCGGGACTTAAACACCGGGGAGCTGTTTTTT
TRBJ1-3 15 TRBV30 NA NA CAWSRGTPLGNTIYF TGTGCCTGGAGTAGAGGGACTCCGCTAGGAAACACCATATATTTT
TRBJ1-2 13 TRBV5-6 once NA CASTLGRSYGYTF TGTGCCAGCACCCTCGGCAGGTCCTATGGCTACACCTTC
TRBJ2-7 13 TRBV5-1 once NA CASSADNSYEQYF TGCGCCAGCAGCGCCGACAACTCCTACGAGCAGTACTTC
TRBJ2-2 16 TRBV7-2 NA NA CASSPGPDYNTGELFF TGTGCCAGCAGCCCCGGGCCGGACTATAACACCGGGGAGCTGTTTTTT
TRBJ1-1 14 TRBV2 NA NA CASSLLSGNGEAFF TGTGCCAGCAGCCTGCTATCAGGGAACGGTGAAGCTTTCTTT
TRBJ1-2 16 TRBV19 NA NA CASTVYYPGHNYGYTF TGTGCCAGTACCGTCTACTACCCTGGACACAACTATGGCTACACCTTC
TRBJ2-1 13 TRBV28 NA NA CASSSSPRGGSLF TGTGCCAGCAGTTCCTCCCCGAGGGGGGGATCCCTCTTC
TRBJ2-2 17 TRBV5-1 NA TRBD2 CASRSGLAGAITGELFF TGCGCCAGCAGATCGGGACTAGCGGGAGCAATCACCGGGGAGCTGTTTTTT
TRBJ2-3 16 TRBV6-1 NA TRBD1 CASSDLGQDITDTQYF TGTGCCAGCAGTGATCTCGGACAGGACATAACAGATACGCAGTATTTT
TRBJ2-7 14 TRBV10-2 NA TRBD2 CASMTSGASYEQYF TGCGCCAGCATGACTAGCGGAGCTTCCTACGAGCAGTACTTC
TRBJ2-5 14 TRBV7-9 NA NA CASSLAGAEETQYF TGTGCCAGCAGCTTGGCAGGGGCGGAGGAGACCCAGTACTTC